This T cell receptor (beta chain) derives from a study of T-cell memory formation after mild COVID-19 (dated by TCRdb to the early 2020s). Regarding the complete study: TCR sequence clusters from the two donors were found to be largely donor specific. Two young, previously healthy adult volunteers made up the cohort, one male and one female. In a couple of donors, T-cell clones that expanded and contracted after mild COVID-19 were followed by sequencing TCRalpha and TCRbeta repertoires longitudinally.

The full study reports these points: Clones that contracted from day 15 to 85 showed balanced CD4/CD8 phenotypes, whereas a second wave of clones that expanded from day 15 to 37 leaned towards CD4+. The second-wave clones that peaked on day 37 were not confirmed to be SARS-CoV-2 specific. Contracting CD4+ clones were found mainly in CM and EM memory subsets, while CD8+ clones were enriched in EMRA. The study included only two mild cases, and larger cohorts that include severe cases with pre-infection samples were judged to be necessary. The detection of some responding clones in pre-infection memory suggests that pre-existing cross-reactive memory T cells joined the SARS-CoV-2 response.

This clonotype was counted between two and nine times. Its antigen is not yet known. No much larger clone is present one base from it, and per-base qualities are unavailable. Ficoll-Paque density gradient centrifugation was the method used to isolate PBMCs. TCRdb names Illumina NovaSeq 6000 as the instrument used. Using 5'RACE with constant-segment primers, TCRalpha and TCRbeta cDNA libraries were constructed, with sample barcodes and unique molecular identifiers added in the process. Trizol reagent was used to extract RNA from every sample. Libraries were amplified in two PCR steps, with a second sample barcode and Illumina TruSeq adapters added in the second step. Libraries were sequenced on an Illumina NovaSeq with 2 x 150 bp paired-end reads. On the authors' methods: The reads were demultiplexed and collapsed into UMI-guided consensus sequences using migec v1.2.7. Using mixcr v2.1.11, the UMI consensuses were aligned to TRA and TRB V and J templates and assembled into clonotypes. Clonotypes were classified as expanded or contracted when called significant by both edgeR and NoisET, with noise models trained on biological replicates. edgeR calls used a false discovery rate-adjusted p below 0.01 and a log2 fold-change threshold of 1. PCA with hierarchical clustering of max-normalized trajectories of the 1000 most abundant clonotypes was used as exploratory dynamics analysis. The CD4 or CD8 phenotype of responding clones was assigned using the separately sequenced CD4+ and CD8+ repertoires. TCRdb trimmed the raw reads at Q25, called clones with MiXCR and kept productive beta chains. All rows with the same CDR3 protein become a single entry with the most common DNA and genes. What appears here as the V and J calls and clone size reflects TCRdb's work, not the paper's. Counted in this sample were about 250,000 distinct CDR3 sequences; 15% to 19% of them appeared once. The top ten constitute 2.1% of the sample.

The TCR comes from an adult woman who had mild COVID-19 (a few samples of this study predate the infection). The sample titles of this study are shuffled in the database, so cell type and time point are left out; the donor was told from shared clones. Sequenced sample: PBMCs or a T cell subset sorted from them (not recorded which).

In nucleotides, the sequence is TGTGCCAGCAGCCCGGGACACAGCTCTGGAAACACCATATATTTT. Translation gives CASSPGHSSGNTIYF. The V and J segments used are TRBV12-3 or TRBV12-4 and TRBJ1-3, with TRBD1 as a weak D call on 6 bases. Deletion took 6 bases off V and 0 bases off J, with a span of 12 bases between the germline ends. The CDR3 holds 15 amino acids from the cysteine to the phenylalanine. The CDR3 DNA has 45 bases and is translated from base 1.